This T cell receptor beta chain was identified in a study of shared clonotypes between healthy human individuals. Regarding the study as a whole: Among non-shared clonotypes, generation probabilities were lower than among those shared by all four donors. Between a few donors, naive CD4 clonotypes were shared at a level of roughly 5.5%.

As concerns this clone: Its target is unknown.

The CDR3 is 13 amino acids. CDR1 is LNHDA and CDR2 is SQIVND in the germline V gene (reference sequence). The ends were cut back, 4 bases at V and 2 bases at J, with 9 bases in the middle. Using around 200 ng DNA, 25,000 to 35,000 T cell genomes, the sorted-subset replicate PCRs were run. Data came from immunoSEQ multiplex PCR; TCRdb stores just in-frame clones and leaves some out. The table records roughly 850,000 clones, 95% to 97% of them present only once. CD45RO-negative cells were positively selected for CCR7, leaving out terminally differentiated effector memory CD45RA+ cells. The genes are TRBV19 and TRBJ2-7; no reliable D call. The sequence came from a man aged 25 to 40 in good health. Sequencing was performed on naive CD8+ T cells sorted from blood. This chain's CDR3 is CASSTGFAYEQYF. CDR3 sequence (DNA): TGTGCCAGTAGTACCGGGTTCGCCTACGAGCAGTACTTC. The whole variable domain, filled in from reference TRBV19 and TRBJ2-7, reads DGGITQSPKYLFRKEGQNVTLSCEQNLNHDAMYWYRQDPGQGLRLIYYSQIVNDFQKGDIAEGYSVSREKKESFPLTVTSAQKNPTAFYLCASSTGFAYEQYFGPGTRLTVT.